The sequence of this TCR beta chain was determined in a study of OX40 agonist ivuxolimab in advanced cancers. Looking at the study overall: Ivuxolimab was a fully human IgG2 agonistic monoclonal antibody targeting the costimulatory receptor OX40 (CD134). Intravenous ivuxolimab was administered to patients every 2 weeks at six dose levels: 0.01, 0.1, 0.3, 1.5, 3 and 10 mg/kg. Among the roughly 52 dose-escalation patients, around 20 had hepatocellular carcinoma, about 15 melanoma, 9 renal cell carcinoma and 9 head and neck cancer. The dose-escalation cohort was about 86% male with a mean age of around 64 years, ranging from about 23 to 85. Patients were allowed to have had prior anti-PD-1, anti-PD-L1 or anti-CTLA-4 therapy, and 30% to 40% of the dose-escalation patients had been treated with checkpoint inhibitors. Three dose-escalation patients achieved partial responses, one with hepatocellular carcinoma and two with cutaneous melanoma. Peripheral TCRbeta sequencing aimed to test whether ivuxolimab altered TCR sequence diversity and caused clonal T-cell expansion. The monotherapy dose-escalation portion (N = 52 patients) of the phase I ivuxolimab trial is reported in the paper.

A note on this clone: No cognate antigen has been identified for it. Base-call qualities are not available, and no considerably larger clone is one nucleotide away.

Taken from the germline V gene (reference sequence), the CDR1 and CDR2 loops are SGHNT and YYREEE. V was cut back by 4 bases and J by 6 bases, leaving a gap of 14 bases between them. The CDR3 numbers 13 residues from cysteine through phenylalanine. Here the CDR3 DNA is all that survives: 39 bases in frame from base 1. Patients with autoimmune disease history or receiving systemic immunosuppression were excluded from the trial. Peripheral blood for TCR sequencing was collected from all dose cohorts at baseline, on cycle 4 day 1, and on cycle 7 day 1. Samples came from an open-label, multicenter, first-in-human phase I dose-escalation trial of ivuxolimab. Adults with locally advanced or metastatic head and neck squamous cell, hepatocellular, melanoma or renal cell carcinoma were enrolled in the trial. Before TCR sequencing, CD4+ T cells and CD8+ T cells from peripheral blood were sorted into separate populations.

To sequence the TCRbeta CDR3 region, genomic DNA was isolated from the sorted cells. The immunoSEQ Assay was used to sequence the TCRbeta CDR3 regions. Drawn from immuneACCESS, this table holds only the in-frame rearrangements with V and J called that TCRdb kept. Clones are partly lost; checked studies trace under half to an unresolved V gene and leave the rest unexplained. The table for this sample lists around 70,000 clones; 75% to 95% of them were counted only once. The ten most abundant clones make up around 6.3% of the sample. Findings and caveats that apply to the study as a whole: Which antigens the clonally expanded peripheral T cells were specific for was not determined. After ivuxolimab, expanded clones were on average more numerous among CD8+ T cells than among CD4+ T cells. Low levels of normalized T-cell clonal expansion were also shown by some nonresponding patients. Clonal expansion of both CD4+ and CD8+ blood T cells was observed from baseline to week 6 at doses 0.1 to 3.0 mg/kg. In partial responders in the 0.1-3.0 mg/kg groups, normalized peripheral clonal expansion was found to be among the lowest, especially among CD8+ T cells.

Material: CD4+ or CD8+ T cells sorted from blood, obtained in a trial of the OX40 agonist ivuxolimab. The V and J segments used are TRBV5-4 and TRBJ2-7; the D gene is unclear. The TCR sequence derives from an adult with an advanced solid tumor such as melanoma, head and neck, liver or kidney cancer. The CDR3 reads as follows: CASSPGRTREQYF. The DNA reads TGTGCCAGCAGCCCGGGCCGGACCCGCGAGCAGTACTTC.